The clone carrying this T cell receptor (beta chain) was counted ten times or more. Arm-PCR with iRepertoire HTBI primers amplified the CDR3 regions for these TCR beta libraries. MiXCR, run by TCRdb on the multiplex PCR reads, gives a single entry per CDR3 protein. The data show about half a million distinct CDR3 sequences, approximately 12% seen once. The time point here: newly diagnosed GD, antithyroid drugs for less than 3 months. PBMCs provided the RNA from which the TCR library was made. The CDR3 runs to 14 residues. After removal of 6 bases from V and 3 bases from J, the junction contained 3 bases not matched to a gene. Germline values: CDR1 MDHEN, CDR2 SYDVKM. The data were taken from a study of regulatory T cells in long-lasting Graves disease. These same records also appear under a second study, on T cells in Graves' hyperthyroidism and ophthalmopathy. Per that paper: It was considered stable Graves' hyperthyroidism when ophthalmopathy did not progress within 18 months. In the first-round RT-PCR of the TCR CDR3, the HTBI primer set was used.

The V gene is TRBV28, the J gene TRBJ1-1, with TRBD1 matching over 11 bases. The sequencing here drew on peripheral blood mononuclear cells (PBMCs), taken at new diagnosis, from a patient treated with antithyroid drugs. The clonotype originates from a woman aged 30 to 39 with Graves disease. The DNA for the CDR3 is TGTGCCAGCAGGGGGGACAGGGGGTACACTGAAGCTTTCTTT. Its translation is CASRGDRGYTEAFF.